This TCR beta chain was profiled in a study of shared T cell receptors in the human thymus. Only one count was recorded for this clone. Germline V gene data show CDR1 as SGHRS and CDR2 as YFSETQ. This CDR3 contains 13 residues. Trimming pared 8 bases from V and 2 bases from J, leaving 14 bases between. Sequencing was performed with immunoSEQ multiplex PCR; in TCRdb, only in-frame clones are kept and a portion is missing. Here the sample spans hundreds of thousands of clones, approximately 95% being singletons. This clonotype was sampled from a human donor. Sample: thymocytes. This sequence joins TRBV5-1 and TRBJ2-7, with D possibly TRBD1 on 6 matching bases. The CDR3, as DNA: TGCGCCAGAAAACAGGGCTTTACCTACGAGCAGTACTTC. Translated: CARKQGFTYEQYF.